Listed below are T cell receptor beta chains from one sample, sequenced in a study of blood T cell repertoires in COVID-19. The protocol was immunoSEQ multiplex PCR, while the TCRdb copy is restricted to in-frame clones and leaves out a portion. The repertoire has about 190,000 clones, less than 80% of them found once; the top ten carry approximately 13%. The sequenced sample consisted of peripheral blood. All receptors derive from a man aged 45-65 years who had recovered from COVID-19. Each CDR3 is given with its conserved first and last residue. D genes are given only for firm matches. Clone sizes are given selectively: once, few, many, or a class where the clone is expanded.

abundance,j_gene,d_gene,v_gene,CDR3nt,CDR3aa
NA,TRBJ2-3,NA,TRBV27,TGTGCCAGCAGTTTGATACTACAAGCGGATACGCAGTATTTT,CASSLILQADTQYF
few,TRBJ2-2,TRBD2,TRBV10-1,TGCGCCAGCAGTGTTTCTAGCGGGAACACCGGGGAGCTGTTTTTT,CASSVSSGNTGELFF
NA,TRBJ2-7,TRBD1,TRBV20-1,TGCAGTGCTCAACAGGGGTACGAGCAGTACTTC,CSAQQGYEQYF
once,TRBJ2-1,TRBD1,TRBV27,TGTGCCAGCAGTCCGACAGGGATTACCTACAATGAGCAGTTCTTC,CASSPTGITYNEQFF
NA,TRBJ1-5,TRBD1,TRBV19,TGTGCCAGTAGTATGACAGGGGATCAGCCCCAGCATTTT,CASSMTGDQPQHF
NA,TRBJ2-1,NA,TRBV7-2,TGTGCCAGCAGCTTTAGAGGTAGCGGTCTCAATGAGCAGTTCTTC,CASSFRGSGLNEQFF
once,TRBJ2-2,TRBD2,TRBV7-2,TGTGCCAGCAGCTTACCTAGCGGGATTACCGGGGAGCTGTTTTTT,CASSLPSGITGELFF
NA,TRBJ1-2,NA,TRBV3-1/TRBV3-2,TGTGCCAGCAGCCTAACCGCAGACACCTATGGCTACACCTTC,CASSLTADTYGYTF
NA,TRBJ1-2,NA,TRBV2,TGTGCCAGCAGTTTTGGGGGACAACCCTATGGCTACACCTTC,CASSFGGQPYGYTF
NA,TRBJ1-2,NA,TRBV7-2,TGTGCCAGCAGCCCGACTTTCGGGACAAGGCCCCTTAACTATGGCTACACCTTC,CASSPTFGTRPLNYGYTF
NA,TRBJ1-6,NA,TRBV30,TGTGCCTGGGGGGGCTCCACCCTCCACTTT,CAWGGSTLHF
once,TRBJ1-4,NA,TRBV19,TGTGCCAGTAGTATGGGTTCACAGGGATGGGAAAAACTGTTTTTT,CASSMGSQGWEKLFF
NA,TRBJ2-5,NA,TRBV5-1,TGCGCCAGCAGCGGCGGGATAGAAGAGACCCAGTACTTC,CASSGGIEETQYF
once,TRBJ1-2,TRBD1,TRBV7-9,TGTGCCAGCAGCCATGGAAACAGGGGGCTTGGCTACACCTTC,CASSHGNRGLGYTF
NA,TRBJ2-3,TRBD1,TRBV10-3,TGTGCCATCGGCCCGGAGAGAACAGGGGGGGATACGCAGTATTTT,CAIGPERTGGDTQYF
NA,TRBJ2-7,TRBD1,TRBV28,TGTGCCAGCAGGAACAGGGGGTCCTACGAGCAGTACTTC,CASRNRGSYEQYF
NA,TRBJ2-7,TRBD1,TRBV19,TGTGCCAGTAGCCCACAGGGGCCGACCTACGAGCAGTACTTC,CASSPQGPTYEQYF
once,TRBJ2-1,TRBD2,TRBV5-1,TGCGCCAGCAGCTTGATACCAGCGGGAGATTTCATCAATGAGCAGTTCTTC,CASSLIPAGDFINEQFF
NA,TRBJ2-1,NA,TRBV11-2,TGTGCCAGCAGCTTTTTCACGGGGAACTACAATGAGCAGTTCTTC,CASSFFTGNYNEQFF
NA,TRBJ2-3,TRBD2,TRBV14,TGTGCCAGCAGCCAGGCAACACCACTAGCGGGAACAGATACGCAGTATTTT,CASSQATPLAGTDTQYF
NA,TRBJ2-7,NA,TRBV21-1,TGTGCCAGCAGCAACCCTCTAGCGGGAGGGCCCTTTACCTACGTCAAGCAGTACTTC,CASSNPLAGGPFTYVKQYF
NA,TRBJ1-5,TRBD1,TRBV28,TGTGCCAGCAGTTCCGGGACAGTTGATCAGCCCCAGCATTTT,CASSSGTVDQPQHF